The following is a TCR beta chain sequence with its context. The source of the sample is a study of blood T cell repertoires in COVID-19. Study summary: COVID-19 samples collected from the United States, Italy and Spain covered acute and convalescent phases.

Produced via immunoSEQ multiplex PCR; TCRdb's table is partial and in-frame only. The sample gives about 410,000 clones, about 89% of which show up once; under 2% is in the top ten. The specimen sequenced was peripheral blood. This TCR derives from a woman aged 40-49 years with COVID-19, enrolled during active disease.

CDR3 residues: CASSPTGSEKLFF. The CDR3 DNA sequence: TGCGCCAGCAGCCCCACAGGGAGTGAAAAACTGTTTTTT. This sequence joins TRBV4-1 and TRBJ1-4, with D possibly TRBD1 on 6 matching bases. Germline V lookup: CDR1 MGHRA, CDR2 YSYEKL. The CDR3 consists of 13 residues. Trimming removed 4 bases at V and 7 bases at J, with 10 bases between.